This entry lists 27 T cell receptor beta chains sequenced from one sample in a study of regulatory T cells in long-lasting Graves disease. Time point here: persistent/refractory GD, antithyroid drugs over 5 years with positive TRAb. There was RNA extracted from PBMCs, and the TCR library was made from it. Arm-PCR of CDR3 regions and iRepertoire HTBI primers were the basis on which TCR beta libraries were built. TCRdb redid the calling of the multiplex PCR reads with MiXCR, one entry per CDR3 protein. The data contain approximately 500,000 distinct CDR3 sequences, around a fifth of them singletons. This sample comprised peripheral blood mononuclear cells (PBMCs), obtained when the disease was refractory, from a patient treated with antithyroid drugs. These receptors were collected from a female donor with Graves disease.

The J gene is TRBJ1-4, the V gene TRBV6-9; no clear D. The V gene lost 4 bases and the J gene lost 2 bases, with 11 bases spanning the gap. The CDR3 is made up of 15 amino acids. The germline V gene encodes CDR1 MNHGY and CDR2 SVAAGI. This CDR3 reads CASSSAGSTNEKLFF. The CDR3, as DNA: TGTGCCAGCAGTTCTGCAGGTAGCACTAATGAAAAACTGTTTTTT.

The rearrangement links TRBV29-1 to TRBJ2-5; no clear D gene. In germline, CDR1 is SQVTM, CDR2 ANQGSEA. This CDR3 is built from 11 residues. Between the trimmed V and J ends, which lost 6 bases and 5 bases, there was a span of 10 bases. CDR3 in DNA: TGCAGCGTCGACCTATGGGAGACCCAGTACTTC. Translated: CSVDLWETQYF.

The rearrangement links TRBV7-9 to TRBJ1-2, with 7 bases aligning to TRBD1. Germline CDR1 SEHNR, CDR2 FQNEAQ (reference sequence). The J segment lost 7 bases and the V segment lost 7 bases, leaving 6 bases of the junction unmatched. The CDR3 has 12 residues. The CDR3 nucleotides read TGTGCCAGCAATGGACAGGAGTTTGGCTACACCTTC. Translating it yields CASNGQEFGYTF.

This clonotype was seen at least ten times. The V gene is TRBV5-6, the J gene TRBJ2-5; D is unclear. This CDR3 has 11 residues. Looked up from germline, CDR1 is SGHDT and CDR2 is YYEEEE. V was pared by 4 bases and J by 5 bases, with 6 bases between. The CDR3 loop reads CASSRFETQYF. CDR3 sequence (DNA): TGTGCCAGCAGCCGCTTCGAGACCCAGTACTTC.

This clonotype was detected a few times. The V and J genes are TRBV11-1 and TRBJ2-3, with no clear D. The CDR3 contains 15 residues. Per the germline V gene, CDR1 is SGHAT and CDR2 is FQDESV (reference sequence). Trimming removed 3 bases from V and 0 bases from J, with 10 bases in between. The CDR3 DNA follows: TGTGCCAGCAGCTTGGGAAGGGCTAGCACAGATACGCAGTATTTT. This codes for CASSLGRASTDTQYF.

The CDR3 region is CASSPGPSVWTNEKLFF. In DNA, the CDR3 is TGCGCCAGCAGCCCCGGTCCCTCGGTGTGGACTAATGAAAAACTGTTTTTT. This chain joins TRBV4-1 and TRBJ1-4; D ambiguous. The CDR3 contains 17 residues. Trimming removed 4 bases at V and 2 bases at J, with 17 bases between. The germline V gene has CDR1 MGHRA and CDR2 YSYEKL.

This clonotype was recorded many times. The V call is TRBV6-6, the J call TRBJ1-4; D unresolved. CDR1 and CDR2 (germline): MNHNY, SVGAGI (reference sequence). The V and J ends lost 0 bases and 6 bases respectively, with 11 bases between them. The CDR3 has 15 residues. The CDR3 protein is CASSYSIDPDEKLFF. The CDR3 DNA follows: TGTGCCAGCAGTTACTCGATAGATCCAGATGAAAAACTGTTTTTT.

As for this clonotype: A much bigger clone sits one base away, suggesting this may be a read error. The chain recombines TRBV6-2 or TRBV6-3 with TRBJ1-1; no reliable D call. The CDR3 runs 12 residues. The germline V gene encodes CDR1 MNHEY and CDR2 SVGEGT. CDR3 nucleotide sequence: TGTGCCTGCAGCGCAGTGAACACTGAAGCTTTCTTT. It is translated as CACSAVNTEAFF.

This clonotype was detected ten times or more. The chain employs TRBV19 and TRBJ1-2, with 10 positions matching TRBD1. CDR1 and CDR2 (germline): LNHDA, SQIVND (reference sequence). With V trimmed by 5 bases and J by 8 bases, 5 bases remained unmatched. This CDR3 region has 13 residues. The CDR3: CASSWDRGEGYTF. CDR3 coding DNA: TGTGCCAGTAGTTGGGACAGGGGTGAAGGCTACACCTTC.

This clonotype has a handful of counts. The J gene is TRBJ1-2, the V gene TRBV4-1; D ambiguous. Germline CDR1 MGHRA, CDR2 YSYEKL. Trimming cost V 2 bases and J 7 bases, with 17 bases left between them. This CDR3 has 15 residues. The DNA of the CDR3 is TGCGCCAGCAGCCAAACCCGCCGCAGCCCAGGTGGCTACACCTTC. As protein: CASSQTRRSPGGYTF.

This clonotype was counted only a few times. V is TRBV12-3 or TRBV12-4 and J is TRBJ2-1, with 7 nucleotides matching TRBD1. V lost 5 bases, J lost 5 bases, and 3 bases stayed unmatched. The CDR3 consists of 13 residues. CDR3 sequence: CASSTGTDNEQFF. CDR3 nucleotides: TGTGCCAGCAGTACCGGGACAGACAATGAGCAGTTCTTC.

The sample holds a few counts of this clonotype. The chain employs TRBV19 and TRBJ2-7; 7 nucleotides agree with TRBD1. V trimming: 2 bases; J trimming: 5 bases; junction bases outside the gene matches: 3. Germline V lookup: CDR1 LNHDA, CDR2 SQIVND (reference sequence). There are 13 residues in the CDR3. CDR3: CASSIKDRNEQYF. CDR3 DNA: TGTGCCAGTAGTATAAAGGACAGGAACGAGCAGTACTTC.

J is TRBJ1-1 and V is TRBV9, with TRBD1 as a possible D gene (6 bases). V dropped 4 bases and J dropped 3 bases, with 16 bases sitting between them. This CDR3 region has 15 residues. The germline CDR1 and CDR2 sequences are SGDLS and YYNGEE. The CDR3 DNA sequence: TGTGCCAGCAGCTTAACAGGGTTGGGGGACACTGAAGCTTTCTTT. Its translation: CASSLTGLGDTEAFF.

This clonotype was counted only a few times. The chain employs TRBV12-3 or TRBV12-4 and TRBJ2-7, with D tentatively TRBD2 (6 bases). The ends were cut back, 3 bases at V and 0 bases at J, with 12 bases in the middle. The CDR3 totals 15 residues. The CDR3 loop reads CASSFMVGGSYEQYF. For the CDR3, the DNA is TGTGCCAGCAGTTTTATGGTGGGAGGCTCCTACGAGCAGTACTTC.

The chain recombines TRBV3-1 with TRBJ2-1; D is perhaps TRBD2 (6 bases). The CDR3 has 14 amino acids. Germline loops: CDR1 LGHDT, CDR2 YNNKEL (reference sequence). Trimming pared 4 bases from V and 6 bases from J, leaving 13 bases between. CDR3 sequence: CASSPRERVNEQFF. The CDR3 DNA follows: TGTGCCAGCAGCCCGCGAGAGCGGGTCAATGAGCAGTTCTTC.

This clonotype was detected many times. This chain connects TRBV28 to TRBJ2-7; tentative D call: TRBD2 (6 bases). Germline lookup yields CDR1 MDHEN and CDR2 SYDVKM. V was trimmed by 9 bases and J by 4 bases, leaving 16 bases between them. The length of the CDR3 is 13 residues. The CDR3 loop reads CASKDGRGYEQYF. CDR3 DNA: TGTGCCAGTAAGGACGGGCGGGGATACGAGCAGTACTTC.

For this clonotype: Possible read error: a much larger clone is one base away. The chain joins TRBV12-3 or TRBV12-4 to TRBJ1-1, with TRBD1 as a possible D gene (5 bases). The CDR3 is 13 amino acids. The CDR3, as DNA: TGTGCCAGCAGCCCCGGGACCCACACTGAATCTTTCTTT. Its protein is CASSPGTHTESFF.

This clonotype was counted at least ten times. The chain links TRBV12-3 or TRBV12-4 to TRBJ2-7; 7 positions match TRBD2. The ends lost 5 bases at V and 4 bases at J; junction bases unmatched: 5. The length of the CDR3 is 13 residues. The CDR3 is CASSLGRRYEQYF. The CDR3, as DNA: TGTGCCAGCAGTCTCGGGAGGAGGTACGAGCAGTACTTC.

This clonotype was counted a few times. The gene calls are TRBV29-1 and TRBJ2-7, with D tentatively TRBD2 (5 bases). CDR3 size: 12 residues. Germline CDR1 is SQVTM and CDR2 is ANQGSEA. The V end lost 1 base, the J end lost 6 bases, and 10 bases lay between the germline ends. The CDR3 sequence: CSVEGRGPEQYF. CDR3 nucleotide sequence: TGCAGCGTTGAAGGCCGGGGTCCCGAGCAGTACTTC.

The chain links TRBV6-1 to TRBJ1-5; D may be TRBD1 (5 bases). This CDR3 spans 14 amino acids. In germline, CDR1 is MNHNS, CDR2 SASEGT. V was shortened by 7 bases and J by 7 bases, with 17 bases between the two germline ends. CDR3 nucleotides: TGTGCCAGCATGCGGACCTCCCGGGGGCAGCCCCAGCATTTT. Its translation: CASMRTSRGQPQHF.

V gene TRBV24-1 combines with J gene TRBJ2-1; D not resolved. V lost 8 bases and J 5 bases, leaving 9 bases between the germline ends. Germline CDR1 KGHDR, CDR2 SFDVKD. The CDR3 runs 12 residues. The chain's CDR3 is CATTAWDNEQFF. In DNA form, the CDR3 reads TGTGCCACCACCGCATGGGACAATGAGCAGTTCTTC.

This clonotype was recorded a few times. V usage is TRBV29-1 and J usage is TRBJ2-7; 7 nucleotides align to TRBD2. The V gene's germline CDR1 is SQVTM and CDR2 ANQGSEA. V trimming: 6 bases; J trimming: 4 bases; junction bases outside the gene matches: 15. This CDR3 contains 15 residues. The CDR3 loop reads CSVPRDGGSIYEQYF. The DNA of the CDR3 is TGCAGCGTACCCAGGGATGGCGGGAGTATATACGAGCAGTACTTC.

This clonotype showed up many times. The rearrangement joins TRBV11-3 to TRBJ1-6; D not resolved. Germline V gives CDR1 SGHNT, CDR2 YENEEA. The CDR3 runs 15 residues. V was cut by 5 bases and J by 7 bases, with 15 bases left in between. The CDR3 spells CASSPWGKGNSPLHF. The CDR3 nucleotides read TGTGCCAGCAGCCCTTGGGGTAAGGGAAATTCACCCCTCCACTTT.

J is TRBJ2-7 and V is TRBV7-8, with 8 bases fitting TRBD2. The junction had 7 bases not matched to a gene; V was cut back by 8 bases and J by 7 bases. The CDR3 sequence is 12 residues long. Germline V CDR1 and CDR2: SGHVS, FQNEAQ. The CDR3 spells CASAPGGVEQYF. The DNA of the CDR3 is TGTGCCAGCGCCCCCGGGGGGGTTGAGCAGTACTTC.

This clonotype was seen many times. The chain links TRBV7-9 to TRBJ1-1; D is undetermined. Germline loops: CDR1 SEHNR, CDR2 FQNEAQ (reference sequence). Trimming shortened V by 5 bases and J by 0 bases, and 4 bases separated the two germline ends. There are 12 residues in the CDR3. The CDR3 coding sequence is TGTGCCAGCAGCCCAATGAACACTGAAGCTTTCTTT. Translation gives CASSPMNTEAFF.

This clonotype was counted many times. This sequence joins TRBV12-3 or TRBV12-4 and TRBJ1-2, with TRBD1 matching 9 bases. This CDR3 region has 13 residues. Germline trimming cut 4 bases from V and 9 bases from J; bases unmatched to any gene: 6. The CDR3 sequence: CASSYTGGESYTF. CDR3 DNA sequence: TGTGCCAGCAGTTACACAGGGGGCGAAAGCTACACCTTC.

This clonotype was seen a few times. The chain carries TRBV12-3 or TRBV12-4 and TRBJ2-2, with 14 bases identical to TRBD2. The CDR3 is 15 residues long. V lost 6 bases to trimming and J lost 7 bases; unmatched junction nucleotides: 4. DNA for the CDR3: TGTGCCAGCAGCCTGACTAGCGGGAGGGTCGGGGAGCTGTTTTTT. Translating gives CASSLTSGRVGELFF.